What follows are 32 T cell receptor beta chains derived from one specimen sequenced in a study of blood T cells in healthy people across ages. A sample-barcoded 5' primer and a J-beta primer mix were used in a second PCR of about 7 to 12 cycles. A single record per CDR3 protein comes from TCRdb applying MiXCR to the 5' RACE reads. This table holds 500,000 to 650,000 distinct CDR3 sequences, about 27% found once. The same sample was also used in a study of T cells of mothers and their children.

The sample consisted of blood. These receptors were collected from a boy under 10 years old in good health.

This clonotype came up once. V is TRBV29-1 and J is TRBJ1-2; D ambiguous. Trimming left V 8 bases short and J 5 bases short, with 12 bases between. The CDR3 totals 11 residues. Germline-derived CDR1 and CDR2 are SQVTM and ANQGSEA. This CDR3 is CSTTCGYGYTF. In DNA form, the CDR3 reads TGCAGCACCACCTGTGGGTATGGCTACACCTTC.

The CDR3 is CSFRAATSTDTQYF. For the CDR3, the DNA is TGCAGCTTCCGGGCGGCTACTAGCACAGATACGCAGTATTTT. This chain joins TRBV29-1 and TRBJ2-3; no clear D. This CDR3 has 14 residues. Germline V lookup: CDR1 SQVTM, CDR2 ANQGSEA. Trimming removed 8 bases at V and 0 bases at J, with 15 bases between.

In DNA, the CDR3 is TGTGCCAGCAGCCGTGGGCAAGGGGCGACTGGGGCCAACGTCCTGACTTTC. It yields the protein CASSRGQGATGANVLTF. The V gene is TRBV12-3 or TRBV12-4, the J gene TRBJ2-6; TRBD1 might be the D (5 bases). This CDR3 comprises 17 residues. Between the trimmed V and J ends, which lost 6 bases and 2 bases, there was a span of 17 bases.

The chain joins TRBV7-2 to TRBJ2-5; the match to TRBD2 covers 12 bases. CDR1 is SGHTA, CDR2 FQGNSA, per germline. The ends lost 0 bases at V and 2 bases at J; junction bases unmatched: 7. The CDR3 contains 18 residues. As DNA, the CDR3 is TGTGCCAGCAGCTTAGCCCTAGCGGGAGGGCGGGGACAAGAGACCCAGTACTTC. Amino acid sequence: CASSLALAGGRGQETQYF.

This clonotype was seen only a few times. This sequence joins TRBV3-1 and TRBJ2-7, with D tentatively TRBD2 (6 bases). There are 14 residues in the CDR3. Trimming left V 1 base short and J 5 bases short, with 12 bases between. Germline V gene lookup returns CDR1 LGHDT and CDR2 YNNKEL (reference sequence). The CDR3 coding sequence is TGTGCCAGCAGCCAAGTACGGGAGACCCACGAGCAGTACTTC. Translation gives CASSQVRETHEQYF.

The chain employs TRBV12-3 or TRBV12-4 and TRBJ2-5; D perhaps matches TRBD1 (6 bases). V dropped 9 bases and J dropped 6 bases, with 17 bases sitting between them. The CDR3 runs 13 residues. CDR3 residues: CARRTAQRKTQYF. The CDR3 region has the DNA TGTGCCAGGAGGACAGCTCAAAGAAAGACCCAGTACTTC.

Only a few counts were recorded for this clonotype. CDR3 residues: CASSLGGIGTDTQYF. DNA for the CDR3: TGTGCCAGCAGTTTAGGAGGGATTGGGACAGATACGCAGTATTTT. The chain employs TRBV12-3 or TRBV12-4 and TRBJ2-3; weak D call: TRBD2 (5 bases). V lost 1 base, J lost 3 bases, and 11 bases lay in between. This CDR3 contains 15 residues.

The table lists this clonotype with many counts. The V call is TRBV7-2, the J call TRBJ2-5, with D possibly called TRBD1 or TRBD2 (6 bases each). V lost 5 bases and J 5 bases, leaving 18 bases between the germline ends. This CDR3 comprises 15 residues. CDR1 and CDR2 from the germline V gene are SGHTA and FQGNSA. Here the CDR3 DNA reads TGTGCCAGCAGCCTAACGGGGGCGGTGGGGGAGACCCAGTACTTC. Residues: CASSLTGAVGETQYF.

J is TRBJ1-2 and V is TRBV20-1, with D possibly matching TRBD1 (6 bases). This CDR3 comprises 16 residues. V was pared by 2 bases and J by 4 bases, with 20 bases between. Germline lookup yields CDR1 DFQATT and CDR2 SNEGSKA (reference sequence). The CDR3 DNA is TGCAGTGCTAGATCTCCCCTACCCGGGACACGCTATGGCTACACCTTC. This gives the protein CSARSPLPGTRYGYTF.

This clonotype was counted once. Mismatch with germline at one junction end may stem from a read error. The chain employs TRBV28 and TRBJ2-1; 11 bases map to TRBD2. The V gene's germline CDR1 is MDHEN and CDR2 SYDVKM. This CDR3 region has 16 residues. CDR3 in DNA: TGTGCCGGCAGTTCTAGCGGGAGGAGCTCCTACAATGAGCAGTTCTTC. Amino acids: CAGSSSGRSSYNEQFF.

Only a few counts were recorded for this clonotype. This chain joins TRBV7-9 and TRBJ1-2; D not resolved. V gave up 1 base and J gave up 8 bases, with 14 bases separating them. The CDR3 loop spans 14 amino acids. Germline CDR1 SEHNR, CDR2 FQNEAQ (reference sequence). CDR3 DNA: TGTGCCAGCAGCTTAGGGCGGCAGGCTGACGGCTACACCTTC. This gives the protein CASSLGRQADGYTF.

This clonotype was counted only a few times. The chain joins TRBV10-3 to TRBJ2-5; D call uncertain. The CDR3 loop spans 13 amino acids. Germline CDR1 and CDR2: ENHRY and SYGVKD. V shed 0 bases and J shed 5 bases, with 7 bases lying between them. Written as DNA, the CDR3 is TGTGCCATCAGTGAGTCATGGTTGGAGACCCAGTACTTC. Translating it yields CAISESWLETQYF.

In this sample, this clonotype turned up a few times. The CDR3 sequence: CAWSVLQRNTEAFF. The CDR3 DNA follows: TGTGCCTGGAGTGTCTTGCAAAGGAACACTGAAGCTTTCTTT. The rearrangement joins TRBV30 to TRBJ1-1; no reliable D call. The CDR3 is made up of 14 amino acids. Germline CDR1 is GTSNPN and CDR2 is SVGIG (reference sequence). The ends were cut back, 0 bases at V and 1 base at J, with 9 bases in the middle.

CDR3 sequence: CAIGPGDRGDYGYTF. CDR3 sequence (DNA): TGTGCCATCGGCCCTGGGGACAGGGGGGACTATGGCTACACCTTC. The chain uses TRBV10-3 and TRBJ1-2; TRBD1 aligns across 11 bases. CDR1 is ENHRY and CDR2 is SYGVKD in the germline V gene. CDR3 size: 15 residues. V lost 8 bases, J lost 3 bases, and 8 bases stayed unmatched.

A few counts support this clonotype. The chain joins TRBV4-3 to TRBJ2-1; D may correspond to TRBD1 or TRBD2 (6 bases each). Trimming took off 0 bases at V and 0 bases at J, with 12 bases between the two ends. CDR3 length: 17 amino acids. CDR1 and CDR2 (germline): LGHNA, YSLEER. CDR3 protein: CASSQDGGRSSYNEQFF. The CDR3 DNA is TGCGCCAGCAGCCAAGATGGGGGGCGGAGCTCCTACAATGAGCAGTTCTTC.

The chain recombines TRBV20-1 with TRBJ2-3; 11 bases are a match to TRBD2. Germline V lookup: CDR1 DFQATT, CDR2 SNEGSKA (reference sequence). This CDR3 spans 15 amino acids. The J segment lost 3 bases and the V segment lost 2 bases, leaving 4 bases of the junction unmatched. This chain's CDR3 is CSARRLAGGTDTQYF. The CDR3 DNA is TGCAGTGCTAGACGTCTAGCGGGAGGAACAGATACGCAGTATTTT.

This clonotype was picked up a small number of times. This chain joins TRBV6-5 and TRBJ2-7, with 11 nucleotides matching TRBD1. The J segment lost 3 bases and the V segment lost 6 bases, leaving 7 bases of the junction unmatched. CDR3 length: 15 residues. CDR1 and CDR2 from the germline V gene are MNHEY and SVGAGI. The CDR3 loop reads CASRNRDRGFYEQYF. The CDR3 coding sequence is TGTGCCAGCAGAAACCGGGACAGGGGGTTCTACGAGCAGTACTTC.

CDR3 loop: CAIKEQGGTGELFF. The CDR3 nucleotides read TGTGCCATCAAGGAACAGGGGGGCACCGGGGAGCTGTTTTTT. The V gene is TRBV10-3, the J gene TRBJ2-2, with 8 bases identical to TRBD1. The V gene's germline CDR1 is ENHRY and CDR2 SYGVKD. V lost 7 bases and J lost 4; bases outside the gene matches: 5. The CDR3 is 14 residues long.

Ten or more counts support this clonotype. The chain combines TRBV12-3 or TRBV12-4 with TRBJ1-5; possible D gene TRBD1, 5 bases. The CDR3 has 13 amino acids. V was trimmed by 5 bases and J by 3 bases, leaving 8 bases between them. In nucleotides, the CDR3 is TGTGCCAGCAGTCCACAGGTCAATCAGCCCCAGCATTTT. It translates to CASSPQVNQPQHF.

CDR3 sequence: CASGRQESYEQYF. The CDR3 DNA is TGTGCCAGCGGACGACAGGAATCCTACGAGCAGTACTTC. This rearrangement joins TRBV2 to TRBJ2-5; perhaps TRBD1 as D (6 bases). The J call may be wrong; the DNA end is better matched by TRBJ2-7. Germline-derived CDR1 and CDR2 are SNHLY and FYNNEI. The CDR3 sequence is 13 residues long.

The chain employs TRBV12-3 or TRBV12-4 and TRBJ2-7, with 8 nucleotides matching TRBD1. CDR3 length: 15 amino acids. V lost 2 bases, J lost 3 bases, and 6 bases stayed unmatched. CDR3 in DNA: TGTGCCAGCAGTTTAAGCTCACAGGGGGACTACGAGCAGTACTTC. It translates to CASSLSSQGDYEQYF.

The chain links TRBV7-9 to TRBJ2-1; D is undetermined. This CDR3 comprises 11 residues. V shed 3 bases and J shed 9 bases, with 6 bases lying between them. Germline CDR1 SEHNR, CDR2 FQNEAQ (reference sequence). The chain's CDR3 is CASSFDGEQFF. The CDR3 region has the DNA TGTGCCAGCAGCTTTGACGGTGAGCAGTTCTTC.

The gene calls are TRBV10-3 and TRBJ2-2; D is uncertain. Germline-derived CDR1 and CDR2 are ENHRY and SYGVKD. Trimming pared 0 bases from V and 4 bases from J, leaving 6 bases between. This CDR3 is built from 14 residues. The CDR3: CAISESSVTGELFF. CDR3 in DNA: TGTGCCATCAGTGAGTCCTCGGTCACCGGGGAGCTGTTTTTT.

A few counts support this clonotype. The chain recombines TRBV7-9 with TRBJ2-2, with D possibly being TRBD1 (6 bases). This CDR3 region has 15 residues. Germline V gives CDR1 SEHNR, CDR2 FQNEAQ (reference sequence). V was clipped by 1 base and J by 1 base, with 7 bases between them. The CDR3 region is CASSLGGQNTGELFF. Written as DNA, the CDR3 is TGTGCCAGCAGCTTAGGGGGACAGAACACCGGGGAGCTGTTTTTT.

The sample holds a few counts of this clonotype. The genes are TRBV6-2 or TRBV6-3 and TRBJ2-7; 8 bases map to TRBD2. V was clipped by 6 bases and J by 6 bases; unmatched bases: 7. This CDR3 has 13 residues. CDR1 is MNHEY, CDR2 SVGEGT, per germline. CDR3 region: CASSQRETVEQYF. In DNA, the CDR3 is TGTGCCAGCAGCCAGCGGGAGACTGTCGAGCAGTACTTC.

This chain joins TRBV15 and TRBJ2-4; no clear D. There are 15 residues in the CDR3. V was pared by 3 bases and J by 0 bases, with 9 bases between. CDR1 and CDR2 from the germline V gene are LNHNV and YYDKDF (reference sequence). The CDR3 sequence: CATSSSVLAKNIQYF. The CDR3 nucleotides read TGTGCCACCAGCAGCAGCGTTCTAGCCAAAAACATTCAGTACTTC.

The CDR3 loop is CSARVTGEQYF. CDR3 DNA sequence: TGCAGTGCTAGAGTTACGGGCGAGCAGTACTTC. The V call is TRBV20-1, the J call TRBJ2-5, with unresolved D. The J call is uncertain, as TRBJ2-7 better fits the DNA end. Looked up from germline, CDR1 is DFQATT and CDR2 is SNEGSKA (reference sequence). The CDR3 is 11 residues long.

Only a few counts were recorded for this clonotype. V usage is TRBV4-1 and J usage is TRBJ1-4; 7 bases match TRBD1. The CDR3 is 17 residues long. Germline lookup yields CDR1 MGHRA and CDR2 YSYEKL. V lost 0 bases, J lost 8 bases, and 12 bases stayed unmatched. The CDR3 DNA reads as TGCGCCAGCAGCCAAGAGGGTGGAAGGGGGCCGACGGAAAAACTGTTTTTT. It yields the protein CASSQEGGRGPTEKLFF.

This clonotype came up a few times. The chain recombines TRBV7-9 with TRBJ1-2; the D is unclear. The germline V and J ends were trimmed by 1 base and 6 bases, with 12 bases remaining between them. The CDR3 consists of 14 residues. CDR1 is SEHNR and CDR2 is FQNEAQ in the germline V gene (reference sequence). This CDR3 is CASSLVWQIDGYTF. The CDR3 bases are TGTGCCAGCAGCTTAGTATGGCAGATAGATGGCTACACCTTC.

This clonotype was recorded a few times. The conserved phenylalanine or tryptophan is not found at the CDR3 terminus, so this likely reflects a read error. V usage is TRBV6-5 and J usage is TRBJ2-4; TRBD2 is a possible D gene (5 bases). The CDR3 length is 19 residues. V was cut by 0 bases and J by 7 bases, with 25 bases left in between. CDR1 is MNHEY and CDR2 is SVGAGI in the germline V gene. Written as DNA, the CDR3 is TGTGCCAGCAGTTACTCGTATCATCCGGGAAGTCGGGTCTCGAACATTCAGTACCTC. The encoded protein is CASSYSYHPGSRVSNIQYL.

This clonotype was seen only a few times. The CDR3 DNA is TGTGCCACCGCAGAGCTTAGCGGGGTCCAAGAGACCCAGTACTTC. Its protein product is CATAELSGVQETQYF. This chain joins TRBV6-5 and TRBJ2-5; 8 nucleotides match TRBD2. The CDR3 consists of 15 residues. V was clipped by 10 bases and J by 1 base; unmatched bases: 11. CDR1 and CDR2 from the germline V gene are MNHEY and SVGAGI.

This clonotype was seen a few times. V gene TRBV10-2 combines with J gene TRBJ2-1; D gene uncertain. This CDR3 region has 13 residues. Germline CDR1 WSHSY, CDR2 SAAADI. V was clipped by 6 bases and J by 9 bases, with 15 bases between them. The CDR3 spells CASSLPLVGEQFF. CDR3 nucleotide sequence: TGCGCCAGCAGCTTGCCCTTGGTTGGTGAGCAGTTCTTC.